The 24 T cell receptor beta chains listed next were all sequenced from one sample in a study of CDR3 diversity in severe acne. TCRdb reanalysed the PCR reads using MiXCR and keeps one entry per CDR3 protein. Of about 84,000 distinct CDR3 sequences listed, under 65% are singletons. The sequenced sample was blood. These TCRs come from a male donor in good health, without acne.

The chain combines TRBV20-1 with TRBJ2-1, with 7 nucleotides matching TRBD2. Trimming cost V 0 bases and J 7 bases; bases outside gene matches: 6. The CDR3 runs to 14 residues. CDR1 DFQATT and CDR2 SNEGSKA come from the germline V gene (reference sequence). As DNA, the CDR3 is TGCAGTGCTAGAGAGGGGGGACTAACTAATGAGCAGTTCTTC. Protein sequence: CSAREGGLTNEQFF.

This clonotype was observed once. The CDR3 region has the DNA TGTGCCAGCAGCGCCCTGGGAGGAACCACAGATACGCAGTATTTT. Translating gives CASSALGGTTDTQYF. The chain joins TRBV6-1 to TRBJ2-3; D may be TRBD2 (6 bases). The CDR3 is made up of 15 amino acids. The germline V gene encodes CDR1 MNHNS and CDR2 SASEGT. The V end was cut by 6 bases, the J end by 2 bases, with 15 bases between.

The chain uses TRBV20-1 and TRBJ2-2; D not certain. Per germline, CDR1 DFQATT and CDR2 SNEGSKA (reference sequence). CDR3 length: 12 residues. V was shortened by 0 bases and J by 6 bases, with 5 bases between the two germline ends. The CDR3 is CSARERAGELFF. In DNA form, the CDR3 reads TGCAGTGCTAGAGAACGGGCCGGGGAGCTGTTTTTT.

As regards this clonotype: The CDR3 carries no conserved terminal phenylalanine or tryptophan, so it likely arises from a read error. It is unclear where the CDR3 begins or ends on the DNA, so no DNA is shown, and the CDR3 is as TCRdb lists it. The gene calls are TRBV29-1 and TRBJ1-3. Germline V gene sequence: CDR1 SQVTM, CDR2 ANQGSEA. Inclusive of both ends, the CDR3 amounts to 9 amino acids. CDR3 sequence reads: CSVEDEHRG.

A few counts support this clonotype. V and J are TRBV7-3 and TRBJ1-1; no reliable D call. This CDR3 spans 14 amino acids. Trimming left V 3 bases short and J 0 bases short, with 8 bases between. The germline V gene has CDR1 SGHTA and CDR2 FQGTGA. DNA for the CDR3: TGTGCCAGCAGCTTGACTGAAATGAACACTGAAGCTTTCTTT. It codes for CASSLTEMNTEAFF.

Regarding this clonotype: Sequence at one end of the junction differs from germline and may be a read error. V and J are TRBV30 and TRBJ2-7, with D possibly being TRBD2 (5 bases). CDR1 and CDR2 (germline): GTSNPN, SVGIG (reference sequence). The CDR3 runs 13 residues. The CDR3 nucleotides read TGTGCCTGGAGGGTCGGGATATTCTACGGGCAGTACTTC. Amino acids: CAWRVGIFYGQYF.

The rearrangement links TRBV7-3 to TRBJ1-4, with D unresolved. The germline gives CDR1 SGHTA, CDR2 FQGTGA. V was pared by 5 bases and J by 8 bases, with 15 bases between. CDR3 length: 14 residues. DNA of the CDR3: TGTGCCAGCAGCCGTGGGGAGTTTAGAGAAAAACTGTTTTTT. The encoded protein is CASSRGEFREKLFF.

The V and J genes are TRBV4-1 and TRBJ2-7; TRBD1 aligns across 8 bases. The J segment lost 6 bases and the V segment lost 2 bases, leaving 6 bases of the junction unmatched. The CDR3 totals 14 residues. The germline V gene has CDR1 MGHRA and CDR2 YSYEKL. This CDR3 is CASSQSTTGGEQYF. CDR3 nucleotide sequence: TGCGCCAGCAGCCAATCTACCACAGGGGGCGAGCAGTACTTC.

CDR3 coding DNA: TGTGCCAGCGGGACAGGGGGATTCTACGAGCAGTACTTC. This codes for CASGTGGFYEQYF. The V and J genes are TRBV6-1 and TRBJ2-7; 11 bases are shared with TRBD1. Germline V gene data show CDR1 as MNHNS and CDR2 as SASEGT. This CDR3 spans 13 amino acids. The trim removed 8 bases at V and 3 bases at J, leaving 3 bases unmatched.

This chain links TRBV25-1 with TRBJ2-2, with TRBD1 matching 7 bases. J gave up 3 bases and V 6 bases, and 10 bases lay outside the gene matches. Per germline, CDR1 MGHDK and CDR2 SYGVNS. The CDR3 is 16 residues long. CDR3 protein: CASSRKGQKDTGELFF. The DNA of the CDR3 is TGTGCCAGCAGCCGGAAGGGACAGAAAGACACCGGGGAGCTGTTTTTT.

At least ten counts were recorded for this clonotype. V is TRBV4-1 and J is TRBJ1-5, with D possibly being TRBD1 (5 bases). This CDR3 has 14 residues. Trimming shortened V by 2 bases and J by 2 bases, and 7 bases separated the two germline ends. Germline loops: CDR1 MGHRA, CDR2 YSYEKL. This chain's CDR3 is CASSQSRGNQPQHF. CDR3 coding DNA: TGCGCCAGCAGCCAAAGCAGGGGCAATCAGCCCCAGCATTTT.

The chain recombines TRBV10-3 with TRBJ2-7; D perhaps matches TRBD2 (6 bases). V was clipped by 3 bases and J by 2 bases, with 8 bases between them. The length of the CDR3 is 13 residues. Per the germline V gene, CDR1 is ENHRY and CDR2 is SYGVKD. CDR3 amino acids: CAISDWGAYEQYF. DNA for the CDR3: TGTGCCATCAGTGATTGGGGGGCCTACGAGCAGTACTTC.

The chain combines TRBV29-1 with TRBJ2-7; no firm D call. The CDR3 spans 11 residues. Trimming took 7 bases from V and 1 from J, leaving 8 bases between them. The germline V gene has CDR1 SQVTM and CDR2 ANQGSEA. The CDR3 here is CSASVSYEQYF. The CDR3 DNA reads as TGCAGCGCCAGCGTATCCTACGAGCAGTACTTC.

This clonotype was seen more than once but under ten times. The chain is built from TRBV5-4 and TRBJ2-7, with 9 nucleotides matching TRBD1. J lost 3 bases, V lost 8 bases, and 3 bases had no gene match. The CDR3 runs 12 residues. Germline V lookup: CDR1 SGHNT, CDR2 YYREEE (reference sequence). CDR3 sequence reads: CARTGGVYEQYF. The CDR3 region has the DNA TGTGCCAGAACAGGGGGCGTCTACGAGCAGTACTTC.

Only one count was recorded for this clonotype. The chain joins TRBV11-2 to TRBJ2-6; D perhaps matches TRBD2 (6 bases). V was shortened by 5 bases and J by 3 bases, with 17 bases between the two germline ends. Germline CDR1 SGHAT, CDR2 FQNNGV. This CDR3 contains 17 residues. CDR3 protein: CASSLLRAGIGANVLTF. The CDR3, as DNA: TGTGCCAGCAGCCTCCTTAGGGCGGGGATTGGGGCCAACGTCCTGACTTTC.

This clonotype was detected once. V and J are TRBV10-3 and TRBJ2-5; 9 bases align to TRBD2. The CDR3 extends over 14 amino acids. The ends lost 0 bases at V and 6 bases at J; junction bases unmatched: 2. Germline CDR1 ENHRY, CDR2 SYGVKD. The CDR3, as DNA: TGTGCCATCAGTGAGTCTAGCGGGAGAAAGACCCAGTACTTC. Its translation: CAISESSGRKTQYF.

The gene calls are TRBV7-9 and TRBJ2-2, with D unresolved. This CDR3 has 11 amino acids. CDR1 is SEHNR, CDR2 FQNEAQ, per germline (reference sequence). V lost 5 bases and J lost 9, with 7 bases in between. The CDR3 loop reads CASSPQRELFF. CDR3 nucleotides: TGTGCCAGCAGCCCCCAAAGGGAGCTGTTTTTT.

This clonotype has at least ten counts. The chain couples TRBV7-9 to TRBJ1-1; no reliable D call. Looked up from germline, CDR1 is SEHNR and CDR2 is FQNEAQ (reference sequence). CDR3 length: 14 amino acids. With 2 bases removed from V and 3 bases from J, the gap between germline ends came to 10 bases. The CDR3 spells CASSLHGTYTEAFF. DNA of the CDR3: TGTGCCAGCAGCTTACATGGCACGTACACTGAAGCTTTCTTT.

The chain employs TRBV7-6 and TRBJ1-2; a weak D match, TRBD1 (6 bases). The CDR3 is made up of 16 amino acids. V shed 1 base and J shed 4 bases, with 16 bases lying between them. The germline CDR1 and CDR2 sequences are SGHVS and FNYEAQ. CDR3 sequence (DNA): TGTGCCAGCAGCTTAGTTACGGGGGCGGAAGCCTATGGCTACACCTTC. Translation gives CASSLVTGAEAYGYTF.

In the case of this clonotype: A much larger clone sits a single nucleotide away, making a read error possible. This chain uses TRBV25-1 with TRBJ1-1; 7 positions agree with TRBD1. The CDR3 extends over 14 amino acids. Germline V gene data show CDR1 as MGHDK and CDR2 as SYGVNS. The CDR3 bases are TGTGCCAACAGTGAATTCAGGGGGGTGACTGAAGCTTTCTTT. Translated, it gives CANSEFRGVTEAFF.

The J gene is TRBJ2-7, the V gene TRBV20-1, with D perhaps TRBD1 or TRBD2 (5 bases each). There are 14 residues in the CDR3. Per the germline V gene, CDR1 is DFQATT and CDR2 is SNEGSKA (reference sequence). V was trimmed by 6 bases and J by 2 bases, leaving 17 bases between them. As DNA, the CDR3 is TGCAGTGCCCAAATCGGGACCACCACCTACGAGCAGTACTTC. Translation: CSAQIGTTTYEQYF.

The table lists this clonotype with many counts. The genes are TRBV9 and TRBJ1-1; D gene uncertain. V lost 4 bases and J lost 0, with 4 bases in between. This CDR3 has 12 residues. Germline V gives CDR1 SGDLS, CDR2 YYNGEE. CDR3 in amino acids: CASSSMNTEAFF. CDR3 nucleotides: TGTGCCAGCAGCTCCATGAACACTGAAGCTTTCTTT.

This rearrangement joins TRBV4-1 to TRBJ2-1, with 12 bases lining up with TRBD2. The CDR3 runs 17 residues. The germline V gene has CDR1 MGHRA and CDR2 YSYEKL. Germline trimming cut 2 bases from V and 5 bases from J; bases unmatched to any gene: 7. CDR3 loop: CASSQPSGRAVDNEQFF. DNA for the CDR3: TGCGCCAGCAGCCAACCTAGCGGGAGGGCCGTCGACAATGAGCAGTTCTTC.

CDR3 loop: CSARESGDDYEQYF. The CDR3 bases are TGCAGTGCTAGAGAATCCGGGGACGACTACGAGCAGTACTTC. The chain combines TRBV20-1 with TRBJ2-7; D tentatively fits TRBD1 or TRBD2 (5 bases each). The V gene lost 0 bases and the J gene lost 3 bases, with 12 bases spanning the gap. The germline V gene has CDR1 DFQATT and CDR2 SNEGSKA (reference sequence). The CDR3 is 14 amino acids.